A single sample is the source of the 8 T cell receptor beta chains below, sequenced in a study of T cell repertoires in cytomegalovirus infection. TCRdb processed the reads anew with MiXCR; each CDR3 protein has one entry. In the table there are about 150,000 distinct CDR3 sequences, around a quarter of which are singletons. Sequencing was carried out using PBMCs. The source of these receptors is a human donor in good health (CMV status not recorded). Some clones in this sample may be carry-over from other donors' samples.

The sample holds a few counts of this clonotype. The chain links TRBV7-2 to TRBJ1-1; D possibly corresponds to TRBD1 (5 bases). Trimming left V 5 bases short and J 2 bases short, with 15 bases between. This CDR3 spans 15 amino acids. Germline CDR1 is SGHTA and CDR2 is FQGNSA. CDR3 DNA sequence: TGTGCCAGCAGCCGTTCCCGGACACCCAACACTGAAGCTTTCTTT. Translation gives CASSRSRTPNTEAFF.

A note on this clonotype: The junction shows a germline mismatch at one end, possibly a read error. This chain joins TRBV5-1 and TRBJ2-5; D may be TRBD1 (6 bases). Germline assignment: CDR1 SGHRS and CDR2 YFSETQ. The CDR3 covers 14 residues. The DNA for the CDR3 is TGCGCCAGCAGCCCGGGACAAAACCAAGAGACCCTGTACTTC. Protein: CASSPGQNQETLYF.

The chain links TRBV19 to TRBJ2-5; 8 nucleotides agree with TRBD1. The germline V gene has CDR1 LNHDA and CDR2 SQIVND (reference sequence). V gave up 4 bases and J gave up 3 bases; unmatched junction bases: 10. The CDR3 contains 16 residues. DNA for the CDR3: TGTGCCAGTAGTAATCGGCATGAGACAGGGGAAGAGACCCAGTACTTC. It encodes CASSNRHETGEETQYF.

In this sample, this clonotype turned up a few times. This chain links TRBV7-6 with TRBJ1-4; D unresolved. Trimming took off 0 bases at V and 3 bases at J, with 8 bases between the two ends. The CDR3 consists of 15 residues. Germline lookup yields CDR1 SGHVS and CDR2 FNYEAQ. CDR3 protein: CASSLAGSPNEKLFF. CDR3 in DNA: TGTGCCAGCAGCTTAGCGGGTTCGCCTAATGAAAAACTGTTTTTT.

The table lists this clonotype with a few counts. The rearrangement joins TRBV28 to TRBJ1-3; tentatively, D is TRBD1 (6 bases). This CDR3 has 13 residues. Germline V gene data show CDR1 as MDHEN and CDR2 as SYDVKM. Trimming shortened V by 8 bases and J by 9 bases, and 17 bases separated the two germline ends. The CDR3 DNA reads as TGTGCCAGCCGCATGGGGGGCGTGGGCACCATATATTTT. This encodes CASRMGGVGTIYF.

At least ten counts were recorded for this clonotype. The J gene is TRBJ2-6, the V gene TRBV7-2; D gene unclear. Trimming cost V 5 bases and J 0 bases, with 8 bases left between them. This CDR3 is 15 amino acids long. Germline V gene lookup returns CDR1 SGHTA and CDR2 FQGNSA. CDR3 residues: CASSKVHSGANVLTF. In DNA, the CDR3 is TGTGCCAGCAGCAAGGTCCACTCTGGGGCCAACGTCCTGACTTTC.

The V gene is TRBV3-1, the J gene TRBJ2-7; 10 bases line up with TRBD1. Germline CDR1 reads LGHDT; CDR2 reads YNNKEL (reference sequence). V lost 4 bases and J lost 2; bases outside the gene matches: 11. The CDR3 loop spans 17 amino acids. The CDR3 DNA reads as TGTGCCAGCAGCCCGGGGGGGAGGGGGACAGGGGCCTACGAGCAGTACTTC. Translated, it gives CASSPGGRGTGAYEQYF.

This chain joins TRBV27 and TRBJ1-2; 8 nucleotides agree with TRBD1. V was clipped by 3 bases and J by 2 bases; unmatched bases: 2. The germline V gene has CDR1 MNHEY and CDR2 SMNVEV (reference sequence). This CDR3 has 14 amino acids. CDR3 sequence: CASSLQGANYGYTF. The CDR3 DNA reads as TGTGCCAGCAGTTTGCAGGGGGCCAACTATGGCTACACCTTC.